The 32 T cell receptor beta chains below come from one sample, sequenced in a study of PD-1 blockade in classical Hodgkin lymphoma (dated by TCRdb to about 2020). The library was prepared using the immunoSEQ multiplex PCR assay. This immuneACCESS table, as held by TCRdb, lists in-frame sequences with V and J called but not all clones. Of the missing ones, under half trace to an unresolved V gene in checked studies; the others have no known cause. The table for this sample lists tens of thousands of clones; roughly 82% of them were counted only once. Clones ranked in the top ten supply about 18% of the sample. The meaning of the sample's time point label: cycle 4 day 1 (C4D1), after 5 to 7 weeks of nivolumab. Relapse after autologous stem cell transplantation had occurred in all trial patients, and cohorts A, B and C were distinguished by prior brentuximab vedotin exposure. Sample: peripheral blood mononuclear cells (PBMCs), taken before the fourth cycle of nivolumab. These receptors were collected from a human donor with classical Hodgkin lymphoma.

The chain carries TRBV25-1 and TRBJ1-6; weak D call: TRBD1 (5 bases). V lost 4 bases and J lost 7, with 11 bases in between. The CDR3 covers 14 residues. The germline V gene has CDR1 MGHDK and CDR2 SYGVNS. CDR3 in amino acids: CASSGGVANSPLHF. The CDR3 bases are TGTGCCAGCAGTGGGGGGGTAGCCAATTCACCCCTCCACTTT.

The chain uses TRBV19 and TRBJ2-5; 7 bases are a match to TRBD2. Per germline, CDR1 LNHDA and CDR2 SQIVND (reference sequence). This CDR3 comprises 16 residues. V gave up 5 bases and J gave up 1 base; unmatched junction bases: 10. The CDR3 reads CASSAPSRGTQETQYF. CDR3 nucleotide sequence: TGTGCCAGTAGTGCCCCCTCGCGGGGGACCCAAGAGACCCAGTACTTC.

The table lists this clone with a count of one. J is TRBJ2-7 and V is TRBV7-6; D not certain. The V gene lost 4 bases and the J gene lost 0 bases, with 4 bases spanning the gap. The CDR3 consists of 12 residues. Germline CDR1 reads SGHVS; CDR2 reads FNYEAQ. Here the CDR3 reads CASSSTSYEQYF. The CDR3 coding sequence is TGTGCCAGCAGCTCTACCTCCTACGAGCAGTACTTC.

This clone was observed once. The chain recombines TRBV7-9 with TRBJ2-7; 8 bases map to TRBD1. Germline values: CDR1 SEHNR, CDR2 FQNEAQ (reference sequence). V shed 3 bases, J shed 2 bases, and the junction held 3 bases outside the gene matches. CDR3 size: 14 residues. Here the CDR3 DNA reads TGTGCCAGCAGCTTGTCACAGGGGGCCTACGAGCAGTACTTC. Protein product: CASSLSQGAYEQYF.

This chain links TRBV5-4 with TRBJ2-5, with no clear D. CDR3 length: 11 residues. CDR1 and CDR2 (germline): SGHNT, YYREEE (reference sequence). V shed 4 bases and J shed 3 bases, with 4 bases lying between them. In nucleotides, the CDR3 is TGTGCCAGCAGCGATAAAGAGACCCAGTACTTC. It specifies CASSDKETQYF.

This clone turned up a few times. This chain joins TRBV18 and TRBJ2-5; D unresolved. This CDR3 spans 13 amino acids. With 1 base removed from V and 5 bases from J, the gap between germline ends came to 8 bases. Germline V lookup: CDR1 KGHSH, CDR2 LQKENI. The CDR3 DNA reads as TGTGCCAGCTCACCACGGACCGTCGAGACCCAGTACTTC. Encoded protein: CASSPRTVETQYF.

The chain links TRBV5-1 to TRBJ2-1; a possible D gene is TRBD1 (6 bases). V shed 2 bases and J shed 10 bases, with 10 bases lying between them. The CDR3 length is 12 residues. Looked up from germline, CDR1 is SGHRS and CDR2 is YFSETQ. DNA for the CDR3: TGCGCCAGCAGCTTCACCGGGACAGAGCAGTTCTTC. It encodes CASSFTGTEQFF.

J is TRBJ2-7 and V is TRBV19, with a possible D match to TRBD2 (6 bases). In germline, CDR1 is LNHDA, CDR2 SQIVND (reference sequence). V gave up 5 bases and J gave up 3 bases, with 11 bases separating them. The length of the CDR3 is 13 residues. This CDR3 is CASSFGLYYEQYF. The CDR3 nucleotides read TGTGCCAGTAGTTTCGGACTATACTACGAGCAGTACTTC.

J is TRBJ2-1 and V is TRBV5-4, with 7 bases lining up with TRBD1. This CDR3 contains 12 residues. Per germline, CDR1 SGHNT and CDR2 YYREEE (reference sequence). After removal of 4 bases from V and 7 bases from J, the junction contained 2 bases not matched to a gene. The CDR3 DNA follows: TGTGCCAGCAGCGTACAGGGGAATGAGCAGTTCTTC. It yields the protein CASSVQGNEQFF.

This clone was seen once. The chain combines TRBV6-6 with TRBJ1-1; D perhaps matches TRBD1 (5 bases). V was trimmed by 0 bases and J by 0 bases, leaving 8 bases between them. The germline V gene encodes CDR1 MNHNY and CDR2 SVGAGI (reference sequence). This CDR3 spans 15 amino acids. CDR3 DNA sequence: TGTGCCAGCAGTTACTCGAGGGGCATGAACACTGAAGCTTTCTTT. Its translation is CASSYSRGMNTEAFF.

The chain has TRBV6-4 and TRBJ2-6; D call uncertain. V lost 2 bases and J 0 bases, leaving 2 bases between the germline ends. CDR1 is MRHNA, CDR2 SNTAGT, per germline. The CDR3 sequence is 14 residues long. This CDR3 reads CASSDNSGANVLTF. The CDR3 nucleotides are TGTGCCAGCAGTGACAACTCTGGGGCCAACGTCCTGACTTTC.

The CDR3 DNA reads TGTGCCAGCAGTTTAGTCCCGGGACAGGGTACCAATGAGCAGTTCTTC. The encoded protein is CASSLVPGQGTNEQFF. The genes are TRBV6-5 and TRBJ2-1, with 9 bases matching TRBD1. Germline V gene lookup returns CDR1 MNHEY and CDR2 SVGAGI. The trim removed 4 bases at V and 6 bases at J, leaving 10 bases unmatched. The CDR3 runs to 16 residues.

The V and J genes are TRBV5-4 and TRBJ2-5; 7 positions match TRBD2. In germline, CDR1 is SGHNT, CDR2 YYREEE (reference sequence). Trimming took 4 bases from V and 4 from J; bases not matched to a gene: 4. This CDR3 comprises 13 residues. CDR3 nucleotides: TGTGCCAGCAGCCTTCGGGGGGTAGAGACCCAGTACTTC. Amino acids: CASSLRGVETQYF.

The V and J genes are TRBV28 and TRBJ1-2; 7 nucleotides line up with TRBD1. J was trimmed by 8 bases and V by 3 bases; bases with no gene match: 6. CDR3 length equals 13 residues. Germline CDR1 reads MDHEN; CDR2 reads SYDVKM. The CDR3 bases are TGTGCCAGCAGTTTCTCTGAGGGGGCAGGCTACACCTTC. Translating it yields CASSFSEGAGYTF.

This sequence joins TRBV15 and TRBJ2-7, with 10 bases lining up with TRBD1. The CDR3 spans 15 residues. Germline V gene sequence: CDR1 LNHNV, CDR2 YYDKDF (reference sequence). Trimming removed 1 base from V and 1 base from J; junction bases left unmatched: 1. CDR3 bases: TGTGCCACCAGCAGAGGACAGGGGGCTTCCTACGAGCAGTACTTC. Translating it yields CATSRGQGASYEQYF.

This chain joins TRBV11-2 and TRBJ2-2; D is possibly TRBD1 (5 bases). The germline V gene encodes CDR1 SGHAT and CDR2 FQNNGV. Between the trimmed V and J ends, which lost 0 bases and 6 bases, there was a span of 11 bases. This CDR3 has 15 amino acids. Written as DNA, the CDR3 is TGTGCCAGCAGCTTAGAGCCAGGGATTGCCGGGGAGCTGTTTTTT. Residues: CASSLEPGIAGELFF. Full variable domain (outside the CDR3, taken from reference TRBV11-2 and TRBJ2-2): EAGVAQSPRYKIIEKRQSVAFWCNPISGHATLYWYQQILGQGPKLLIQFQNNGVVDDSQLPKDRFSAERLKGVDSTLKIQPAKLEDSAVYLCASSLEPGIAGELFFGEGSRLTVL.

This clone occurred once. The V call is TRBV4-1, the J call TRBJ2-2; the D gene is possibly TRBD1 (6 bases). The V end was cut by 4 bases, the J end by 4 bases, with 16 bases between. CDR1 is MGHRA and CDR2 is YSYEKL in the germline V gene. The CDR3 is 16 residues long. The DNA for the CDR3 is TGCGCCAGCAGCCCACTGTCAGGGGTGGGCACCGGGGAGCTGTTTTTT. Translating it yields CASSPLSGVGTGELFF.

CDR3 residues: CASSLVRGEGYTF. The DNA for the CDR3 is TGTGCCAGCAGCTTAGTACGAGGAGAGGGCTACACCTTC. V is TRBV7-8 and J is TRBJ1-2; the D is unclear. The CDR3 spans 13 residues. Germline V CDR1 and CDR2: SGHVS, FQNEAQ. V was pared by 1 base and J by 8 bases, with 11 bases between.

The CDR3 DNA is TGTGCCAGCAGCGCGCCAGGACAGTTCCACGAGCAGTACTTC. Its translation: CASSAPGQFHEQYF. The J gene is TRBJ2-7, the V gene TRBV9, with D perhaps TRBD1 (6 bases). The germline V gene has CDR1 SGDLS and CDR2 YYNGEE. V lost 3 bases, J lost 5 bases, and 15 bases lay in between. This CDR3 region has 14 residues.

The chain employs TRBV10-3 and TRBJ2-2; 9 nucleotides line up with TRBD2. V trimming: 0 bases; J trimming: 6 bases; junction bases outside the gene matches: 11. The CDR3 covers 18 residues. CDR1 and CDR2 (germline): ENHRY, SYGVKD. DNA for the CDR3: TGTGCCATCAGTGAGTCGGGGCTAGCGGGGAGGACCGCCGGGGAGCTGTTTTTT. It is translated as CAISESGLAGRTAGELFF.

This clone was observed a few times. The rearrangement links TRBV27 to TRBJ1-5; D is undetermined. Germline V lookup: CDR1 MNHEY, CDR2 SMNVEV (reference sequence). The germline V and J ends were trimmed by 3 bases and 2 bases, with 11 bases remaining between them. The CDR3 contains 15 residues. In DNA form, the CDR3 reads TGTGCCAGCAGTTTCCTTTCTGGAGGCAATCAGCCCCAGCATTTT. Translation: CASSFLSGGNQPQHF.

The genes are TRBV19 and TRBJ2-1; 7 nucleotides agree with TRBD1. The trim removed 10 bases at V and 5 bases at J, leaving 14 bases unmatched. This CDR3 is built from 15 residues. Germline CDR1 LNHDA, CDR2 SQIVND (reference sequence). Here the CDR3 DNA reads TGTGCCACCTCACCCTGGCACAGGGGAAACAATGAGCAGTTCTTC. Translating it yields CATSPWHRGNNEQFF.

This chain joins TRBV6-5 and TRBJ1-4, with TRBD1 matching 7 bases. The junction had 3 bases not matched to a gene; V was cut back by 0 bases and J by 5 bases. The CDR3 extends over 15 amino acids. Germline V CDR1 and CDR2: MNHEY, SVGAGI. The CDR3 spells CASSYSGTENEKLFF. The CDR3 bases are TGTGCCAGCAGTTACTCAGGGACAGAAAATGAAAAACTGTTTTTT.

This clone has a handful of counts. This chain connects TRBV19 to TRBJ2-7, with D perhaps TRBD1 or TRBD2 (5 bases each). This CDR3 region has 13 residues. CDR1 is LNHDA and CDR2 is SQIVND in the germline V gene (reference sequence). V dropped 6 bases and J dropped 7 bases, with 16 bases sitting between them. The CDR3 region is CASSPGTLIEQYF. CDR3 nucleotide sequence: TGTGCCAGTAGCCCCGGGACCTTAATTGAGCAGTACTTC.

The chain has TRBV5-1 and TRBJ1-4; 7 positions agree with TRBD1. The germline V gene encodes CDR1 SGHRS and CDR2 YFSETQ. J lost 2 bases, V lost 4 bases, and 8 bases had no gene match. The length of the CDR3 is 16 residues. DNA of the CDR3: TGCGCCAGCAGCCTAAACCCGGGACAGACTAATGAAAAACTGTTTTTT. Translation gives CASSLNPGQTNEKLFF.

This clone is judged medium-sized. The gene calls are TRBV5-4 and TRBJ1-1; D not resolved. The CDR3 consists of 13 residues. Trimming shortened V by 0 bases and J by 5 bases, and 8 bases separated the two germline ends. Germline-derived CDR1 and CDR2 are SGHNT and YYREEE (reference sequence). DNA of the CDR3: TGTGCCAGCAGCTTGGTAGGGAAGACTGAAGCTTTCTTT. It specifies CASSLVGKTEAFF.

The chain employs TRBV4-1 and TRBJ2-3; TRBD2 matches at 9 bases. Germline V gene lookup returns CDR1 MGHRA and CDR2 YSYEKL. The CDR3 length is 17 residues. V gave up 1 base and J gave up 4 bases; unmatched junction bases: 9. In DNA form, the CDR3 reads TGCGCCAGCAGCCAAGCTAAAGAAGCGGGGGGTCCAGATACGCAGTATTTT. Translation: CASSQAKEAGGPDTQYF.

The chain combines TRBV14 with TRBJ1-2; D gene unclear. The CDR3 is 15 amino acids. Germline CDR1 reads SGHDN; CDR2 reads FVKESK. Trimming removed 0 bases at V and 6 bases at J, with 14 bases between. CDR3 protein: CASSQDTHPFDGYTF. CDR3 in DNA: TGTGCCAGCAGCCAAGATACCCATCCTTTCGATGGCTACACCTTC.

The rearrangement links TRBV5-4 to TRBJ2-3; D gene uncertain. The CDR3 totals 11 residues. Germline V gene data show CDR1 as SGHNT and CDR2 as YYREEE (reference sequence). V lost 4 bases and J lost 9, with 9 bases in between. The CDR3 reads CASSVPGTQYF. The CDR3 bases are TGTGCCAGCAGCGTCCCAGGCACGCAGTATTTT.

This clone was detected only a few times. The chain uses TRBV6-1 and TRBJ2-3; 8 nucleotides line up with TRBD2. Germline CDR1 MNHNS, CDR2 SASEGT. After removal of 3 bases from V and 2 bases from J, the junction contained 7 bases not matched to a gene. CDR3 length equals 16 residues. The CDR3 bases are TGTGCCAGCAGTGACGGACTAGCAGAGGTCACAGATACGCAGTATTTT. Protein: CASSDGLAEVTDTQYF.

The chain couples TRBV9 to TRBJ2-3; TRBD2 agrees at 8 bases. The germline gives CDR1 SGDLS, CDR2 YYNGEE. The V gene end was trimmed by 4 bases and the J gene end by 6 bases; junction bases not matched to a gene: 10. This CDR3 has 15 residues. The CDR3 nucleotides read TGTGCCAGCAGCCGATCGGGCGGGGGGTTGGATACGCAGTATTTT. This translates into CASSRSGGGLDTQYF.

The chain links TRBV11-2 to TRBJ2-7, with 7 bases fitting TRBD2. V trimming: 0 bases; J trimming: 6 bases; junction bases outside the gene matches: 8. Germline CDR1 SGHAT, CDR2 FQNNGV. This CDR3 region has 15 residues. For the CDR3, the DNA is TGTGCCAGCAGCTTAGAACCGGGGGGAATTTCCGAGCAGTACTTC. It yields the protein CASSLEPGGISEQYF.